Listed below are T cell receptor beta chains from one sample, sequenced in a study of neoadjuvant anti-PD-1 for oral cavity cancer. Using immunoSEQ multiplex PCR, the repertoire was profiled, and TCRdb retains in-frame clones only, with some absent. This repertoire shows 60,000 to 75,000 clones, 65% to 85% found once; its top ten account for 2% to 3%. The input for sequencing was PBMCs, taken before nivolumab (anti-PD-1) treatment. The receptor source for this set is a person between 35 and 79 years old with oral cavity squamous cell carcinoma. Both conserved end residues are part of each CDR3. The order of the fields is J gene, clone size, D gene, V gene, CDR3 protein, CDR3 DNA. D genes are given only for firm matches. Not all rows give a size; the values are once, few, many and, for expanded clones, a class.

j_gene: TRBJ1-3
abundance: NA
d_gene: NA
v_gene: TRBV5-1
CDR3aa: CASSGAVPGGGNTIYF
CDR3nt: TGCGCCAGCAGCGGGGCCGTTCCCGGCGGTGGAAACACCATATATTTT

j_gene: TRBJ2-6
abundance: many
d_gene: NA
v_gene: TRBV5-1
CDR3aa: CASSSLLGGSGANVLTF
CDR3nt: TGCGCCAGCAGCTCCCTTCTCGGGGGATCGGGGGCCAACGTCCTGACTTTC

j_gene: TRBJ2-7
abundance: NA
d_gene: NA
v_gene: TRBV7-8
CDR3aa: CASRANREVDEQYF
CDR3nt: TGTGCCAGCAGAGCGAACAGGGAGGTCGACGAGCAGTACTTC

j_gene: TRBJ2-1
abundance: NA
d_gene: TRBD1
v_gene: TRBV6-5
CDR3aa: CASTGQGNNEQFF
CDR3nt: TGTGCCAGCACCGGACAGGGAAACAATGAGCAGTTCTTC

j_gene: TRBJ2-5
abundance: NA
d_gene: NA
v_gene: TRBV18
CDR3aa: CASSPARETQYF
CDR3nt: TGTGCCAGCTCACCGGCCCGGGAGACCCAGTACTTC

j_gene: TRBJ1-1
abundance: NA
d_gene: NA
v_gene: TRBV4-2
CDR3aa: CASSQRENTEAFF
CDR3nt: TGTGCCAGCAGCCAGAGGGAGAACACTGAAGCTTTCTTT

j_gene: TRBJ1-1
abundance: few
d_gene: NA
v_gene: TRBV6-1
CDR3aa: CASSVSNRGFTEAFF
CDR3nt: TGTGCCAGCAGTGTTAGTAATCGGGGATTCACTGAAGCTTTCTTT

j_gene: TRBJ2-7
abundance: NA
d_gene: NA
v_gene: TRBV27
CDR3aa: CASSSRGRAYEQYF
CDR3nt: TGTGCCAGCTCCTCCAGGGGGAGGGCCTACGAGCAGTACTTC

j_gene: TRBJ1-4
abundance: NA
d_gene: NA
v_gene: TRBV2
CDR3aa: CASSGALGLEKLFF
CDR3nt: TGTGCCAGCAGCGGGGCCTTGGGTCTTGAAAAACTGTTTTTT

j_gene: TRBJ2-1
abundance: NA
d_gene: TRBD2
v_gene: TRBV11-3
CDR3aa: CASSQRAGGSSYNEQFF
CDR3nt: TGTGCCAGCAGCCAGAGAGCGGGGGGCAGCTCCTACAATGAGCAGTTCTTC

j_gene: TRBJ1-2
abundance: NA
d_gene: TRBD1
v_gene: TRBV29-1
CDR3aa: CSAGFQGAPDGYTF
CDR3nt: TGCAGCGCCGGGTTCCAGGGGGCGCCGGATGGCTACACCTTC

j_gene: TRBJ2-3
abundance: NA
d_gene: TRBD2
v_gene: TRBV4-1
CDR3aa: CASSQLASGRTDTQYF
CDR3nt: TGCGCCAGCAGCCAGTTAGCTAGCGGGAGGACAGATACGCAGTATTTT

j_gene: TRBJ2-2
abundance: NA
d_gene: TRBD2
v_gene: TRBV5-4
CDR3aa: CASSPTGGGSNTGELFF
CDR3nt: TGTGCCAGCAGCCCCACCGGCGGGGGGTCGAACACCGGGGAGCTGTTTTTT

j_gene: TRBJ2-2
abundance: NA
d_gene: TRBD2
v_gene: TRBV7-9
CDR3aa: CASSLTGGHTGELFF
CDR3nt: TGTGCCAGCAGCTTAACGGGGGGGCACACCGGGGAGCTGTTTTTT

j_gene: TRBJ2-2
abundance: many
d_gene: NA
v_gene: TRBV5-1
CDR3aa: CASSLDRVGELFF
CDR3nt: TGCGCCAGCAGCTTGGACAGGGTGGGGGAGCTGTTTTTT

j_gene: TRBJ1-2
abundance: NA
d_gene: NA
v_gene: TRBV4-1
CDR3aa: CASSQDQGARGYTF
CDR3nt: TGCGCCAGCAGCCAAGATCAAGGGGCTAGAGGCTACACCTTC

j_gene: TRBJ1-4
abundance: NA
d_gene: NA
v_gene: TRBV9
CDR3aa: CASSDLTGSEKLFF
CDR3nt: TGTGCCAGCAGCGACCTAACGGGAAGTGAAAAACTGTTTTTT

j_gene: TRBJ2-3
abundance: NA
d_gene: TRBD1
v_gene: TRBV4-1
CDR3aa: CASSYRGADTQYF
CDR3nt: TGCGCCAGCAGTTACAGGGGGGCAGATACGCAGTATTTT

j_gene: TRBJ1-2
abundance: NA
d_gene: NA
v_gene: TRBV19
CDR3aa: CASSIDSLYGYTF
CDR3nt: TGTGCCAGTAGTATCGACAGCCTCTATGGCTACACCTTC

j_gene: TRBJ1-5
abundance: NA
d_gene: NA
v_gene: TRBV7-8
CDR3aa: CASSWGVDQRQPQHF
CDR3nt: TGTGCCAGCAGCTGGGGGGTTGATCAGCGTCAGCCCCAGCATTTT

j_gene: TRBJ2-6
abundance: NA
d_gene: NA
v_gene: TRBV5-1
CDR3aa: CASSQASGANVLTF
CDR3nt: TGCGCCAGCAGCCAAGCCTCTGGGGCCAACGTCCTGACTTTC

j_gene: TRBJ1-5
abundance: NA
d_gene: NA
v_gene: TRBV7-8
CDR3aa: CASSSHRTRGQPQHF
CDR3nt: TGTGCCAGCAGTTCCCACAGGACCCGCGGTCAGCCCCAGCATTTT

j_gene: TRBJ2-7
abundance: NA
d_gene: TRBD2
v_gene: TRBV6-5
CDR3aa: CASRLGRGAPYEQYF
CDR3nt: TGTGCCAGCAGACTCGGGAGGGGTGCGCCCTACGAGCAGTACTTC

j_gene: TRBJ1-6
abundance: NA
d_gene: TRBD1
v_gene: TRBV7-2
CDR3aa: CASSLKAGGGSPLHF
CDR3nt: TGTGCCAGCAGCTTAAAGGCAGGGGGAGGGTCACCCCTCCACTTT

j_gene: TRBJ1-5
abundance: NA
d_gene: NA
v_gene: TRBV2
CDR3aa: CASSVGESGNQPQHF
CDR3nt: TGTGCCAGCAGTGTCGGCGAGTCTGGCAATCAGCCCCAGCATTTT

j_gene: TRBJ1-1
abundance: NA
d_gene: NA
v_gene: TRBV10-2
CDR3aa: CASSEWSDEAFF
CDR3nt: TGCGCCAGCAGTGAGTGGTCAGATGAAGCTTTCTTT

j_gene: TRBJ1-1
abundance: NA
d_gene: NA
v_gene: TRBV11-2
CDR3aa: CASSLDGNTEAFF
CDR3nt: TGTGCCAGCAGCTTAGATGGGAACACTGAAGCTTTCTTT

j_gene: TRBJ2-7
abundance: NA
d_gene: NA
v_gene: TRBV7-9
CDR3aa: CASSLEETFSYEQYF
CDR3nt: TGTGCCAGCAGCTTAGAAGAGACATTCTCCTACGAGCAGTACTTC

j_gene: TRBJ2-3
abundance: NA
d_gene: NA
v_gene: TRBV5-1
CDR3aa: CASSLGSADTQYF
CDR3nt: TGCGCCAGCAGCTTAGGTTCGGCAGATACGCAGTATTTT

j_gene: TRBJ2-5
abundance: NA
d_gene: NA
v_gene: TRBV2
CDR3aa: CASMAGASETQYF
CDR3nt: TGTGCCAGCATGGCCGGGGCCAGCGAGACCCAGTACTTC

j_gene: TRBJ1-5
abundance: NA
d_gene: NA
v_gene: TRBV6-1
CDR3aa: CASRVFENQPQHF
CDR3nt: TGTGCCAGCAGGGTTTTTGAGAATCAGCCCCAGCATTTT

j_gene: TRBJ2-7
abundance: once
d_gene: NA
v_gene: TRBV6-4
CDR3aa: CASSDSGQIGACEQYF
CDR3nt: TGTGCCAGCAGTGACTCTGGCCAGATAGGGGCCTGCGAGCAGTACTTC

j_gene: TRBJ2-1
abundance: NA
d_gene: NA
v_gene: TRBV28
CDR3aa: CASSLIPAPYNEQFF
CDR3nt: TGTGCCAGCAGTTTAATCCCCGCTCCCTACAATGAGCAGTTCTTC

j_gene: TRBJ1-6
abundance: once
d_gene: TRBD1
v_gene: TRBV18
CDR3aa: CASSRAGLAGGDSPLHF
CDR3nt: TGTGCCAGCTCACGGGCCGGCTTGGCAGGGGGTGATTCACCCCTCCACTTT

j_gene: TRBJ2-7
abundance: NA
d_gene: TRBD1
v_gene: TRBV10-2
CDR3aa: CASNPDRATYEQYF
CDR3nt: TGCGCCAGCAATCCTGACAGGGCCACCTACGAGCAGTACTTC

j_gene: TRBJ1-6
abundance: few
d_gene: NA
v_gene: TRBV6-5
CDR3aa: CASREAPNSPLHF
CDR3nt: TGTGCCAGCAGGGAGGCACCTAATTCACCCCTCCACTTT

j_gene: TRBJ1-4
abundance: NA
d_gene: NA
v_gene: TRBV2
CDR3aa: CASSGVRGEKLFF
CDR3nt: TGTGCCAGCAGTGGAGTTCGGGGTGAAAAACTGTTTTTT

j_gene: TRBJ1-4
abundance: few
d_gene: TRBD1
v_gene: TRBV5-1
CDR3aa: CASSPDRGVSNEKLFF
CDR3nt: TGCGCCAGCAGTCCCGACAGGGGGGTATCTAATGAAAAACTGTTTTTT

j_gene: TRBJ1-2
abundance: NA
d_gene: NA
v_gene: TRBV19
CDR3aa: CASSMGGYGYTF
CDR3nt: TGTGCCAGTAGTATGGGCGGTTATGGCTACACCTTC

j_gene: TRBJ2-7
abundance: NA
d_gene: TRBD2
v_gene: TRBV30
CDR3aa: CAWSVSGGAGEQYF
CDR3nt: TGTGCCTGGAGTGTATCGGGAGGGGCAGGCGAGCAGTACTTC

j_gene: TRBJ2-1
abundance: few
d_gene: TRBD2
v_gene: TRBV7-3
CDR3aa: CASSTRLAQYNEQFF
CDR3nt: TGTGCCAGCAGCACTCGACTAGCTCAGTACAATGAGCAGTTCTTC

j_gene: TRBJ1-1
abundance: NA
d_gene: NA
v_gene: TRBV11-2
CDR3aa: CASSLDVLANTEAFF
CDR3nt: TGTGCCAGCAGCTTAGATGTACTGGCGAACACTGAAGCTTTCTTT

j_gene: TRBJ1-5
abundance: NA
d_gene: NA
v_gene: TRBV2
CDR3aa: CASSTYRDSNQPQHF
CDR3nt: TGTGCCAGCAGTACTTACAGGGATAGCAATCAGCCCCAGCATTTT